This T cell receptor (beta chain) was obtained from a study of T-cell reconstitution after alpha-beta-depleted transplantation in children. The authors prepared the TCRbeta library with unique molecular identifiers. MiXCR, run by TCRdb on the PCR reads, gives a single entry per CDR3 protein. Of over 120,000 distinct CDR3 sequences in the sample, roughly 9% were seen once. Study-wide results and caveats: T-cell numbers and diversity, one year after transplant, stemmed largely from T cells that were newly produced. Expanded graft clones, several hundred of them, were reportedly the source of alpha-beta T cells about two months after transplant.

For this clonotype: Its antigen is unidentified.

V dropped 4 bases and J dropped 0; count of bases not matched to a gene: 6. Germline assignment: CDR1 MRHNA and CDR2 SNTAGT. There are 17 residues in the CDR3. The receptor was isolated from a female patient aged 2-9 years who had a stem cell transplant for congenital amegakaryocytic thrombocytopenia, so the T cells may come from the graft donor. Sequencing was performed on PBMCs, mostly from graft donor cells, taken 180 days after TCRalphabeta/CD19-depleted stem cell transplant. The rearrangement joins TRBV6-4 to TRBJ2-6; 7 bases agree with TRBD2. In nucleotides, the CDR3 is TGTGCCAGCAGTGCCGAGCCGGGGGGCTCTGGGGCCAACGTCCTGACTTTC. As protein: CASSAEPGGSGANVLTF.